This T cell receptor beta chain derives from a study of technical replicates of blood from a handful of donors. The V and J ends lost 7 bases and 0 bases respectively, with 19 bases between them. Germline CDR1 is MDHEN and CDR2 is SYDVKM. CDR3 length equals 17 residues. The repertoire was sequenced with immunoSEQ multiplex PCR; TCRdb's copy has only in-frame clones and lacks some. The data show about 87,000 clones, with 95% seen just once and roughly 0.35% held by the top ten. The source is a human donor in good health. The V and J genes are TRBV28 and TRBJ1-5, with D perhaps matching TRBD1 (5 bases). Material for sequencing was T cells isolated from PBMCs. CDR3 sequence reads: CASNESWGDYSNQPQHF. In DNA form, the CDR3 reads TGTGCCAGCAATGAAAGTTGGGGGGATTATAGCAATCAGCCCCAGCATTTT.